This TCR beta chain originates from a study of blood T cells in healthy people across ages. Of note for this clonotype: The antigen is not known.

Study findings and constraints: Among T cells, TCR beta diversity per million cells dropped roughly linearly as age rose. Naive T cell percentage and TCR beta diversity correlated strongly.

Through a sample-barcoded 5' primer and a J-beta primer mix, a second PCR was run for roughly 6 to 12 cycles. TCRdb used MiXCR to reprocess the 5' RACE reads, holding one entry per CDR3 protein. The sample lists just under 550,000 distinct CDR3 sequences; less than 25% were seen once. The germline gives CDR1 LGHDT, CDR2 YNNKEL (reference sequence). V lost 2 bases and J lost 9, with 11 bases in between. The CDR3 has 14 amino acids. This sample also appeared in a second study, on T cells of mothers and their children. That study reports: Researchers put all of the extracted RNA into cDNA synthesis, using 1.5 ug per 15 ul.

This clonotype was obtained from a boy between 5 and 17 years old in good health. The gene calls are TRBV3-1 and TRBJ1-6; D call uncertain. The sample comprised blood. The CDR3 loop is CASSQNEGGSPLHF. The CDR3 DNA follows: TGTGCCAGCAGCCAAAACGAGGGCGGTTCACCCCTCCACTTT.